This T cell receptor (beta chain) derives from a study of CD8 T cells in Susac syndrome. Reverse transcription of about 0.5 to 1 ug RNA was performed with random hexamers. A multiplex approach, immunoSEQ multiplex PCR, amplified TCR beta CDR3 across 54 Vbeta and 13 Jbeta. TCRdb fed the immunoSEQ multiplex PCR reads into MiXCR, producing one record per CDR3 protein. The sample records approximately 26,000 distinct CDR3 sequences, around 94% being singletons. Per germline, CDR1 SGHRS and CDR2 YFSETQ. This CDR3 spans 14 amino acids. The V gene lost 4 bases and the J gene lost 7 bases, with 17 bases spanning the gap. Sequencing of TCR beta drew on CD8+ and CD4+ T cells from blood.

Sample: CD8+ T cells from PBMCs. The V gene is TRBV5-1, the J gene TRBJ1-1; D unresolved. The sequence was collected from a human donor in good health. The CDR3 spells CASSAEGSYGEAFF. In DNA, the CDR3 is TGCGCCAGCAGCGCAGAAGGGAGTTACGGTGAAGCTTTCTTT.